What follows are 17 T cell receptor beta chains derived from one specimen sequenced in a study of PD-1 blockade in classical Hodgkin lymphoma. Some clones are missing from TCRdb's copy, which holds only in-frame ones; the method was immunoSEQ multiplex PCR. In the table there are more than 3,000 clones, around 84% of which are singletons. Time point of the sample: newly diagnosed, previously untreated cHL patient sample. Magnetic negative selection was used to purify CD4+ T cells from thawed PBMCs. Sequencing input: CD4+ T cells from blood. The receptors originated from a human donor with classical Hodgkin lymphoma.

The chain combines TRBV7-9 with TRBJ2-7; D might be TRBD1 or TRBD2, each matching 5 bases. Germline CDR1 and CDR2: SEHNR and FQNEAQ (reference sequence). The CDR3 spans 13 residues. V lost 5 bases to trimming and J lost 3 bases, with 11 bases between them. CDR3 nucleotides: TGTGCCAGCAGCCCTGGGACCGTCTACGAGCAGTACTTC. It encodes CASSPGTVYEQYF.

This chain connects TRBV7-9 to TRBJ2-3; 8 bases match TRBD2. The CDR3 consists of 16 residues. Germline lookup yields CDR1 SEHNR and CDR2 FQNEAQ (reference sequence). V lost 6 bases, J lost 10 bases, and 18 bases stayed unmatched. CDR3 DNA: TGTGCCAGCAGTACCCGGGACCCCTGGCCGGGGGGGGCGCAGTATTTT. Its protein is CASSTRDPWPGGAQYF.

This chain uses TRBV2 with TRBJ1-1; D is undetermined. Trimming shortened V by 0 bases and J by 0 bases, and 11 bases separated the two germline ends. The CDR3 is made up of 16 amino acids. CDR1 and CDR2 from the germline V gene are SNHLY and FYNNEI. In DNA form, the CDR3 reads TGTGCCAGCAGTGAAGCTGCATTAACCCTGAACACTGAAGCTTTCTTT. Protein: CASSEAALTLNTEAFF. Based on the CDR3 plus reference TRBV2 and TRBJ1-1, the full variable domain is EPEVTQTPSHQVTQMGQEVILRCVPISNHLYFYWYRQILGQKVEFLVSFYNNEISEKSEIFDDQFSVERPDGSNFTLKIRSTKLEDSAMYFCASSEAALTLNTEAFFGQGTRLTVV.

The chain has TRBV5-1 and TRBJ2-1; 10 bases map to TRBD2. The CDR3 spans 16 residues. Trimming took 0 bases from V and 8 from J; bases not matched to a gene: 8. Looked up from germline, CDR1 is SGHRS and CDR2 is YFSETQ. CDR3 DNA sequence: TGCGCCAGCAGCTTGGAGCTAGCGGGAGTGGGCGATGAGCAGTTCTTC. Translating it yields CASSLELAGVGDEQFF.

The genes are TRBV2 and TRBJ2-5; 7 bases map to TRBD1. The CDR3 has 13 residues. After removal of 8 bases from V and 5 bases from J, the junction contained 8 bases not matched to a gene. Germline-derived CDR1 and CDR2 are SNHLY and FYNNEI. The CDR3 DNA reads TGTGCCAGCTCCGGACAGGCAGGGGAGACCCAGTACTTC. Protein product: CASSGQAGETQYF.

This CDR3 is CASSDRGGSGETQYF. DNA for the CDR3: TGTGCCAGCAGTGATCGGGGGGGGTCCGGAGAGACCCAGTACTTC. The rearrangement links TRBV2 to TRBJ2-5; 8 bases match TRBD2. The CDR3 runs 15 residues. Germline lookup yields CDR1 SNHLY and CDR2 FYNNEI. With V trimmed by 3 bases and J by 4 bases, 7 bases remained unmatched.

The chain carries TRBV5-6 and TRBJ1-4; unclear D gene. This CDR3 comprises 16 residues. Trimming removed 4 bases at V and 8 bases at J, with 21 bases between. Germline V gives CDR1 SGHDT, CDR2 YYEEEE. CDR3: CASSTANPPGDEKLFF. In nucleotides, the CDR3 is TGTGCCAGCAGCACAGCCAACCCTCCGGGAGACGAAAAACTGTTTTTT.

This rearrangement joins TRBV29-1 to TRBJ2-1; 10 bases agree with TRBD1. The V segment lost 0 bases and the J segment 6 bases; nucleotides outside the gene matches: 5. Germline assignment: CDR1 SQVTM and CDR2 ANQGSEA. This CDR3 region has 15 residues. For the CDR3, the DNA is TGCAGCGTTGAAGATCCATGGACAGGGGGCAATGAGCAGTTCTTC. Translated, it gives CSVEDPWTGGNEQFF.

The chain links TRBV10-3 to TRBJ1-3; no clear D gene. V dropped 6 bases and J dropped 8 bases, with 14 bases sitting between them. Per the germline V gene, CDR1 is ENHRY and CDR2 is SYGVKD. This CDR3 has 13 amino acids. The CDR3 nucleotides read TGTGCCATCAGACCGGACCCGGCGGACACCATATATTTT. Protein: CAIRPDPADTIYF.

CDR3 sequence: CASSLSSKGWTYGYTF. The CDR3 DNA follows: TGTGCCAGCAGCCTTTCAAGCAAAGGTTGGACCTATGGCTACACCTTC. V and J are TRBV4-2 and TRBJ1-2; D not certain. Germline CDR1 and CDR2: LGHNA and YNFKEQ. V shed 4 bases and J shed 4 bases, with 19 bases lying between them. There are 16 residues in the CDR3.

The rearrangement joins TRBV9 to TRBJ1-2; 7 positions match TRBD1. Germline V gene lookup returns CDR1 SGDLS and CDR2 YYNGEE. The CDR3 totals 16 residues. The V gene end was trimmed by 3 bases and the J gene end by 4 bases; junction bases not matched to a gene: 12. For the CDR3, the DNA is TGTGCCAGCAGCGGGGACAGAAGCATTCCTACCTATGGCTACACCTTC. Translation gives CASSGDRSIPTYGYTF.

A single count supports this clone. The CDR3 sequence: CASSLDPPGDTQYF. Written as DNA, the CDR3 is TGTGCCAGCAGCTTGGACCCCCCCGGGGATACGCAGTATTTT. The chain carries TRBV5-5 and TRBJ2-3; D is uncertain. The V gene's germline CDR1 is SGHKS and CDR2 YYEKEE (reference sequence). Trimming cost V 0 bases and J 6 bases, with 11 bases left between them. The CDR3 runs to 14 residues.

The V gene is TRBV7-9, the J gene TRBJ2-3; the match to TRBD2 covers 7 bases. There are 12 residues in the CDR3. Germline V gene sequence: CDR1 SEHNR, CDR2 FQNEAQ (reference sequence). Unmatched junction bases numbered 3, after V lost 9 bases and J lost 3 bases. The CDR3 here is CASREVTDTQYF. CDR3 nucleotides: TGTGCCAGTCGGGAGGTGACAGATACGCAGTATTTT.

This CDR3 reads CASSLEGESSYEQYF. CDR3 nucleotide sequence: TGCGCCAGCAGCTTGGAGGGAGAGTCCTCCTACGAGCAGTACTTC. V usage is TRBV5-1 and J usage is TRBJ2-7, with TRBD2 as a possible D gene (5 bases). The CDR3 contains 15 residues. Germline lookup yields CDR1 SGHRS and CDR2 YFSETQ. V lost 0 bases and J 0 bases, leaving 10 bases between the germline ends.

The chain links TRBV2 to TRBJ2-7, with 8 bases fitting TRBD2. V shed 6 bases, J shed 2 bases, and the junction held 9 bases outside the gene matches. Germline CDR1 and CDR2: SNHLY and FYNNEI. This CDR3 is 15 amino acids long. CDR3: CASSVLAVGPYEQYF. The CDR3 nucleotides are TGTGCCAGCAGCGTACTAGCGGTTGGACCCTACGAGCAGTACTTC.

The V call is TRBV7-2, the J call TRBJ2-5, with 7 bases fitting TRBD2. Losses at the gene ends were 3 bases for V and 4 bases for J; bases not matched to a gene: 11. This CDR3 region has 16 residues. Germline V gives CDR1 SGHTA, CDR2 FQGNSA. CDR3 coding DNA: TGTGCCAGCAGCTTCGGGGGGATAGGCCTCCGAGAGACCCAGTACTTC. It is translated as CASSFGGIGLRETQYF. Full variable domain (missing parts from reference TRBV7-2 and TRBJ2-5): GAGVSQSPSNKVTEKGKDVELRCDPISGHTALYWYRQSLGQGLEFLIYFQGNSAPDKSGLPSDRFSAERTGGSVSTLTIQRTQQEDSAVYLCASSFGGIGLRETQYFGPGTRLLVL.

The rearrangement joins TRBV11-2 to TRBJ2-1; 7 positions match TRBD2. CDR1 and CDR2 (germline): SGHAT, FQNNGV. The CDR3 has 13 residues. Trimming cost V 1 base and J 11 bases; bases outside gene matches: 5. The CDR3, as DNA: TGTGCCAGCAGCTTAGGGCTAGCGGAGCAGCAGTTCTTC. The encoded protein is CASSLGLAEQQFF.